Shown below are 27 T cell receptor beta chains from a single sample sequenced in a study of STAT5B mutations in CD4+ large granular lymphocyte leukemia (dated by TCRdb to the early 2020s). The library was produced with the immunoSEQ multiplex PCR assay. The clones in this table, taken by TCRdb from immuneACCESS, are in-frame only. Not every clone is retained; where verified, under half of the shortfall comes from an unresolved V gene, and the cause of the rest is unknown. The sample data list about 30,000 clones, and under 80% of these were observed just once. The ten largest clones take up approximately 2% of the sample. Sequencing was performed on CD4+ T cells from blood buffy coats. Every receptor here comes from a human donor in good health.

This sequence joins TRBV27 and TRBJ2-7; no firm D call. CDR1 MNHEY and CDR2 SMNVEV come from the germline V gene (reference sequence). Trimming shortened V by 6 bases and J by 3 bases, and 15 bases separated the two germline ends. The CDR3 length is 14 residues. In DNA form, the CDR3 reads TGTGCCAGCAGCACCCGGGTAGACGGCTACGAGCAGTACTTC. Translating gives CASSTRVDGYEQYF.

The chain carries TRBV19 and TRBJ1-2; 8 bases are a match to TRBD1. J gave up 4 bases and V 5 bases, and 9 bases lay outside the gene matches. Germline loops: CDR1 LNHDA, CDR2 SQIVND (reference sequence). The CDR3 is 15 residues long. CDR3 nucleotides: TGTGCCAGTAGTCCCTCGACAGGGGCTCCCTATGGCTACACCTTC. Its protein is CASSPSTGAPYGYTF.

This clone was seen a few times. CDR3 nucleotide sequence: TGTGCCAGCAGTTTGAGAACAATTGTCAGGCCCCAGCATTTT. This translates into CASSLRTIVRPQHF. The rearrangement uses TRBV28 and TRBJ1-5; D gene uncertain. This CDR3 has 14 amino acids. Germline lookup yields CDR1 MDHEN and CDR2 SYDVKM. V was shortened by 3 bases and J by 9 bases, with 15 bases between the two germline ends. Full variable domain (outside the CDR3, taken from reference TRBV28 and TRBJ1-5): DVKVTQSSRYLVKRTGEKVFLECVQDMDHENMFWYRQDPGLGLRLIYFSYDVKMKEKGDIPEGYSVSREKKERFSLILESASTNQTSMYLCASSLRTIVRPQHFGDGTRLSIL.

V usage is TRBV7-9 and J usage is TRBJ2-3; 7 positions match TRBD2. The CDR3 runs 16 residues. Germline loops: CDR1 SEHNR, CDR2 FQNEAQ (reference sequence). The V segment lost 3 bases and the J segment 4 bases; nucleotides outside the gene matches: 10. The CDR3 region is CASSLLSGRSADTQYF. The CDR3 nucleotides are TGTGCCAGCAGCTTGCTTAGCGGGCGGAGCGCAGATACGCAGTATTTT.

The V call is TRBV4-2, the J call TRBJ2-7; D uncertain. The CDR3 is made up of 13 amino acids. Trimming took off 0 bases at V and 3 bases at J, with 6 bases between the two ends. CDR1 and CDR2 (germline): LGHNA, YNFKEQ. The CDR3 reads CASSQEEGYEQYF. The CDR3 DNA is TGTGCCAGCAGCCAAGAAGAAGGCTACGAGCAGTACTTC.

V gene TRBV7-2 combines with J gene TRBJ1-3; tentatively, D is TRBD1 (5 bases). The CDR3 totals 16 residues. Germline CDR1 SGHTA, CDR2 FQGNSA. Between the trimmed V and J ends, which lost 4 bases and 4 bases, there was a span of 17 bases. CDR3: CASSSPDQGKGNTIYF. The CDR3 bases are TGTGCCAGCAGCTCCCCGGACCAGGGAAAAGGAAACACCATATATTTT.

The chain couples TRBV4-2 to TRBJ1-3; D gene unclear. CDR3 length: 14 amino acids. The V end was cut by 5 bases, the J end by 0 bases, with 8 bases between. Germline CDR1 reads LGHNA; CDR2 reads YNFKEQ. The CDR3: CASSVEDSGNTIYF. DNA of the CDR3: TGTGCCAGCAGCGTGGAAGACTCTGGAAACACCATATATTTT.

The CDR3 here is CASSAPSGAELFF. The CDR3, as DNA: TGTGCCAGCAGTGCCCCCTCCGGGGCAGAACTGTTTTTT. The chain employs TRBV6-1 and TRBJ1-4; D may be TRBD1 (5 bases). V gave up 4 bases and J gave up 12 bases, with 15 bases separating them. The CDR3 totals 13 residues. Germline assignment: CDR1 MNHNS and CDR2 SASEGT.

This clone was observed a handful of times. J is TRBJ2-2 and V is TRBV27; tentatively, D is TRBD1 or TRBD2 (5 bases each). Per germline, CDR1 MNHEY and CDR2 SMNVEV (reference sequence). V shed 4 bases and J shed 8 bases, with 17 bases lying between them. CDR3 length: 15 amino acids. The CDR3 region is CASSSPRGAYGELFF. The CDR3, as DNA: TGTGCCAGCAGTTCGCCGAGGGGCGCGTATGGGGAGCTGTTTTTT.

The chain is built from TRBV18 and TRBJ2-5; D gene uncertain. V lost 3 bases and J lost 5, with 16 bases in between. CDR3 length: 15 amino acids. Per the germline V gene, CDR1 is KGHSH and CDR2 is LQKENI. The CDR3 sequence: CASSPDTGLRETQYF. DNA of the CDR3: TGTGCCAGCTCACCTGACACGGGCTTAAGGGAGACCCAGTACTTC.

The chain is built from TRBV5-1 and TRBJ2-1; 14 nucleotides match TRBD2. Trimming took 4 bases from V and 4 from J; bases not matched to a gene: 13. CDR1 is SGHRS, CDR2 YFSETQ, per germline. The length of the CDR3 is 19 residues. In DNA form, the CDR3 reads TGCGCCAGCAGCCCCCGACTAGCGGGGGGGCCGAATATTTACAATGAGCAGTTCTTC. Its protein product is CASSPRLAGGPNIYNEQFF.

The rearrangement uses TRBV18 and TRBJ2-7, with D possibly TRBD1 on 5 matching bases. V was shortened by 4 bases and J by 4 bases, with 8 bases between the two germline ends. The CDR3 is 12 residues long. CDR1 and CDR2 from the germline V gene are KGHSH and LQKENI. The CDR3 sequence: CASSRGLYEQYF. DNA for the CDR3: TGTGCCAGCTCACGGGGCCTATACGAGCAGTACTTC.

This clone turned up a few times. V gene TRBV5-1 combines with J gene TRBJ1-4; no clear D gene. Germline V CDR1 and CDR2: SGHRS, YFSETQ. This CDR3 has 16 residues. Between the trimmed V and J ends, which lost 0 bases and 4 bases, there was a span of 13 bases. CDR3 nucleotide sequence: TGCGCCAGCAGCTTGGCGGCTGTCGGACTTAATGAAAAACTGTTTTTT. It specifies CASSLAAVGLNEKLFF.

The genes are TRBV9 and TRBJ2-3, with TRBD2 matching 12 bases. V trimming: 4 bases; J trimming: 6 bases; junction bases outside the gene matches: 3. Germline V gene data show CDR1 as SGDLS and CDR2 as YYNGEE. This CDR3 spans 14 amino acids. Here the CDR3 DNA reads TGTGCCAGCAGCCGAGGGACTAGCGGGGATACGCAGTATTTT. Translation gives CASSRGTSGDTQYF.

CDR3 sequence: CASSSPPTGSGRELFF. CDR3 nucleotide sequence: TGTGCCAGCAGCTCCCCGCCGACGGGCTCCGGGAGGGAGCTGTTTTTT. This chain links TRBV7-2 with TRBJ2-2; the D gene is possibly TRBD2 (5 bases). V was cut by 4 bases and J by 9 bases, with 21 bases left in between. Germline V gene lookup returns CDR1 SGHTA and CDR2 FQGNSA. The CDR3 is 16 residues long.

The chain's CDR3 is CASSLLQGITQYF. DNA for the CDR3: TGTGCCAGCAGTCTCCTACAAGGAATTACGCAGTATTTT. V and J are TRBV6-5 and TRBJ2-3; D ambiguous. The V gene's germline CDR1 is MNHEY and CDR2 SVGAGI. This CDR3 has 13 residues. V was pared by 5 bases and J by 8 bases, with 14 bases between.

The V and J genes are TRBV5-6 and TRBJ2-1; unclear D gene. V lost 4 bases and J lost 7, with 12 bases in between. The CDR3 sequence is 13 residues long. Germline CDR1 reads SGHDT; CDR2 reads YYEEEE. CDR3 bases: TGTGCCAGCAGCCTAAGGCTACCAAATGAGCAGTTCTTC. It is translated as CASSLRLPNEQFF.

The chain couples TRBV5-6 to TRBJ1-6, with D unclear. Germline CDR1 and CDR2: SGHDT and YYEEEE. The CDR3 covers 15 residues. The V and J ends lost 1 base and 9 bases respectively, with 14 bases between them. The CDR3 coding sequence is TGTGCCAGCAGCTTGAGTGGCAGTCCTATTTCACCCCTCCACTTT. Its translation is CASSLSGSPISPLHF.

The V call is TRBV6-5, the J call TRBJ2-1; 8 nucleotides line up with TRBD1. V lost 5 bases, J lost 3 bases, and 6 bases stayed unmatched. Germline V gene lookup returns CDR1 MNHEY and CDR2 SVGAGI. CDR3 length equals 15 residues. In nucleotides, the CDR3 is TGTGCCAGCAGTCCCCTAGGACAGGGCTACAATGAGCAGTTCTTC. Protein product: CASSPLGQGYNEQFF.

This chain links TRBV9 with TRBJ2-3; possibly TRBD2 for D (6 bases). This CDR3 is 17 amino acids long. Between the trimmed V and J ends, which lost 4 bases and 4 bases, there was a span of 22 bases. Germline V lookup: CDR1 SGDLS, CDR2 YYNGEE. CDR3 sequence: CASSPPPGQGGSDTQYF. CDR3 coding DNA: TGTGCCAGCAGCCCCCCCCCAGGGCAGGGAGGTTCAGATACGCAGTATTTT.

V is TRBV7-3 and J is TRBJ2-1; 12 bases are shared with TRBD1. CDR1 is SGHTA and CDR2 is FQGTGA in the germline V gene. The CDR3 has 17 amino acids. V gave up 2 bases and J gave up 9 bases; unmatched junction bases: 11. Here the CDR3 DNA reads TGTGCCAGCAGCTTAGGTGTGCCGGGACAGGGGGCGCCTGAGCAGTTCTTC. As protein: CASSLGVPGQGAPEQFF.

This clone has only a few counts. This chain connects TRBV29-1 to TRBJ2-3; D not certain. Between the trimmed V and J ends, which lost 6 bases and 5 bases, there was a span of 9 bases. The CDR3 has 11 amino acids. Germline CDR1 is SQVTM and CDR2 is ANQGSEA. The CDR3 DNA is TGCAGCGTGAGGACGGGAGATACGCAGTATTTT. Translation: CSVRTGDTQYF.

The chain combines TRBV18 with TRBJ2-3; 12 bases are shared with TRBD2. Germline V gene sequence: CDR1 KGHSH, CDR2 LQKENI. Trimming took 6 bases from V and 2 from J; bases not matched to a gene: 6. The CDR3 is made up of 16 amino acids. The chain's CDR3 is CASSQTSGGLTDTQYF. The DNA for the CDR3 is TGTGCCAGCTCCCAGACTAGCGGGGGCCTCACAGATACGCAGTATTTT.

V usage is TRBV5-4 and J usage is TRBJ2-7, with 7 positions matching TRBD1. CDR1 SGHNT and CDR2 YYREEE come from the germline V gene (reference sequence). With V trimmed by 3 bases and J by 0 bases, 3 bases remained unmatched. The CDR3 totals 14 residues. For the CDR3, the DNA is TGTGCCAGCAGCTGGGACAGAGTCTCCTACGAGCAGTACTTC. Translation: CASSWDRVSYEQYF.

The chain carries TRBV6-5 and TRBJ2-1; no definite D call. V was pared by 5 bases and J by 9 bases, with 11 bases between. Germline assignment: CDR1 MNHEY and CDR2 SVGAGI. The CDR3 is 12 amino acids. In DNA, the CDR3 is TGTGCCAGCAGTCCCCTTTGGGGTGAGCAGTTCTTC. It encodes CASSPLWGEQFF.

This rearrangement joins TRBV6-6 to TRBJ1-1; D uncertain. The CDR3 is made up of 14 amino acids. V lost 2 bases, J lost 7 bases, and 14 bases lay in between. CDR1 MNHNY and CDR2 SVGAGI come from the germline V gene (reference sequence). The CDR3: CASSYDASLIEAFF. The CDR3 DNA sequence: TGTGCCAGCAGTTACGACGCCAGTCTTATTGAAGCTTTCTTT.

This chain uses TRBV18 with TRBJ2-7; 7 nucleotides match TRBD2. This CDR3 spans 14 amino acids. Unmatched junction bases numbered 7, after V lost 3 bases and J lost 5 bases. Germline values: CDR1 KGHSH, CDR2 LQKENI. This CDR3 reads CASSPGRSPHEQYF. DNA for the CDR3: TGTGCCAGCTCACCCGGGAGGTCCCCCCACGAGCAGTACTTC.